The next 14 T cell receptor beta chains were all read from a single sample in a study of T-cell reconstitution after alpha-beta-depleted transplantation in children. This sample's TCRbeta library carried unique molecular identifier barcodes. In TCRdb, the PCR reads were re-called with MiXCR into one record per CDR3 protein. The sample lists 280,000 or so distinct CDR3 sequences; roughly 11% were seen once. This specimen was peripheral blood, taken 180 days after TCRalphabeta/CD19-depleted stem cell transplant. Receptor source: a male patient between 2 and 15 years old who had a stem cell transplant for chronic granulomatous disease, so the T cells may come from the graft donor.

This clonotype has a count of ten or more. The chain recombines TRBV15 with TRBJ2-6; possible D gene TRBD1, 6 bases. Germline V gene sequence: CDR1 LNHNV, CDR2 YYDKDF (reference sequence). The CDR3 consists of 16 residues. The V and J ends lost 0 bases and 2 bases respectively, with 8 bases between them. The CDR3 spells CATSRDRGTGANVLTF. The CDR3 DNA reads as TGTGCCACCAGCAGAGATAGGGGGACTGGGGCCAACGTCCTGACTTTC.

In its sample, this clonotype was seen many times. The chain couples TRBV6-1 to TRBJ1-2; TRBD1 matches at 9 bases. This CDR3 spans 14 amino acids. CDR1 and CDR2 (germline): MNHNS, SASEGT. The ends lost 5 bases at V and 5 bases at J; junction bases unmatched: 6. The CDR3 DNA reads TGTGCCAGCAGTCTCGGGGACAGGGTTTATGGCTACACCTTC. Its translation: CASSLGDRVYGYTF.

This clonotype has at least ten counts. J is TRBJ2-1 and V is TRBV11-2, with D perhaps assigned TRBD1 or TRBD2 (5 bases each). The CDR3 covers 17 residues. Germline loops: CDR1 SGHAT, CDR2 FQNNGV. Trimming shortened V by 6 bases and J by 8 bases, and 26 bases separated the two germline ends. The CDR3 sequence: CASRVKSGPLQFDEQFF. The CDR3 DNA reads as TGTGCCAGCAGGGTAAAATCGGGACCCCTTCAATTCGATGAGCAGTTCTTC.

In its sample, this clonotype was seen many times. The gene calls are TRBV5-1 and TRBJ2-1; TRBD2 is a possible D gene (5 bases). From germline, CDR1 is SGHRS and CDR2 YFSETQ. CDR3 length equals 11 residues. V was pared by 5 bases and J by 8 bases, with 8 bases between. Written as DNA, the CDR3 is TGCGCCAGCAGGGCGGGCTATGAGCAGTTCTTC. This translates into CASRAGYEQFF.

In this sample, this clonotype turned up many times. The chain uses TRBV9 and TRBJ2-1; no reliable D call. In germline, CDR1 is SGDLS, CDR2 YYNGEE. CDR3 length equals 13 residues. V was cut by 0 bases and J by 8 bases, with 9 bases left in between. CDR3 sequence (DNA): TGTGCCAGCAGCGTAGGTGGCTCGGATGAGCAGTTCTTC. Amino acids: CASSVGGSDEQFF.

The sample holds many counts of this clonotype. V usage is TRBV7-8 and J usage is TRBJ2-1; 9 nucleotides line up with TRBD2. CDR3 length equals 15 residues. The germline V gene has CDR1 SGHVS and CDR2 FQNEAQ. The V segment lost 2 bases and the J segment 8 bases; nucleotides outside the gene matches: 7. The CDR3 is CASSLPAGGFDEQFF. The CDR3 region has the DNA TGTGCCAGCAGCTTACCGGCGGGAGGGTTCGATGAGCAGTTCTTC.

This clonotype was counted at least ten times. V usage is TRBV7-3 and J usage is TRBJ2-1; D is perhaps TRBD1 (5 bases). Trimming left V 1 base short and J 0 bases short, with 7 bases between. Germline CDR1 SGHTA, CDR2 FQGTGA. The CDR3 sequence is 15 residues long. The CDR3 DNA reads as TGTGCCAGCAGCTTAATGGACAACTCCTACAATGAGCAGTTCTTC. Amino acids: CASSLMDNSYNEQFF. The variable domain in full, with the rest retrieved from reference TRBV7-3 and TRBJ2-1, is GAGVSQTPSNKVTEKGKYVELRCDPISGHTALYWYRQSLGQGPEFLIYFQGTGAADDSGLPNDRFFAVRPEGSVSTLKIQRTERGDSAVYLCASSLMDNSYNEQFFGPGTRLTVL.

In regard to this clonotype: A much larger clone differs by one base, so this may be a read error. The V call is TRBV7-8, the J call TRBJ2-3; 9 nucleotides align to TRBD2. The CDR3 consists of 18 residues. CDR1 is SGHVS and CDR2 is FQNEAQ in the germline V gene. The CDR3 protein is CASSFSGRHEYSTDTKYF. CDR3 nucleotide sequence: TGTGCCAGCAGCTTCAGCGGGAGGCACGAATATAGCACAGATACGAAGTATTTT.

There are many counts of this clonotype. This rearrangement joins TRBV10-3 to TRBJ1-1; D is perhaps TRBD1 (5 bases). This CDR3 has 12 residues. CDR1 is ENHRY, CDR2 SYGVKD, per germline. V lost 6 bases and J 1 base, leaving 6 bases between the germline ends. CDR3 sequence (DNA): TGTGCCATCAGCACAGGGAACACTGAAGCTTTCTTT. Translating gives CAISTGNTEAFF.

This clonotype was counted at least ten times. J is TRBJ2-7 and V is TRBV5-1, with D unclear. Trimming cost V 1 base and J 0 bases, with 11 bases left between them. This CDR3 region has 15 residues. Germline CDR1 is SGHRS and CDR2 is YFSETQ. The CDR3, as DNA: TGCGCCAGCAGCTTGTCCCCGTACACCTCCTACGAGCAGTACTTC. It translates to CASSLSPYTSYEQYF.

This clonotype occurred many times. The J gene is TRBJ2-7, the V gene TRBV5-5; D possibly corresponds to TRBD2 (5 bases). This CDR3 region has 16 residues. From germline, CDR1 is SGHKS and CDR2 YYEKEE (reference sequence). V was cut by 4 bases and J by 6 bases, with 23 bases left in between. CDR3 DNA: TGTGCCAGCAGCCGCCGAGGTGGAGGAGATTCGATCGAGCAGTACTTC. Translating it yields CASSRRGGGDSIEQYF.

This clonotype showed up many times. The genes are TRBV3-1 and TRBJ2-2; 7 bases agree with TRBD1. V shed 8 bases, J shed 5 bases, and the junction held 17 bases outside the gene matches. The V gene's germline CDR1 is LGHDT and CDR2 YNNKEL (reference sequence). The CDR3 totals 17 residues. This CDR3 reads CASSRNRRTGATGELFF. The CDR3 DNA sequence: TGTGCCAGCTCCCGAAACCGGCGGACAGGAGCGACCGGGGAGCTGTTTTTT.

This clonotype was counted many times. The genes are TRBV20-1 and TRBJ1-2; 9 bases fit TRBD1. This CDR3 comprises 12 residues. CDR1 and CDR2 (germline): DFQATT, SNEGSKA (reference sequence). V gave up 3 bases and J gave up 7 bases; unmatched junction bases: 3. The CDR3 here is CSARRQGGGYTF. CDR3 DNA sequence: TGCAGTGCTAGGCGACAGGGGGGTGGCTACACCTTC.

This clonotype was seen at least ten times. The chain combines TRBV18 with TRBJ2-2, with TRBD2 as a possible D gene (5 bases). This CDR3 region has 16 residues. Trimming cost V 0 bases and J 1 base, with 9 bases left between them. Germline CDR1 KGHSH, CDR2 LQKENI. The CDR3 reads CASSPPSEGNTGELFF. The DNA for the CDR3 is TGTGCCAGCTCACCACCCAGCGAGGGGAACACCGGGGAGCTGTTTTTT.